One sample yielded the 8 T cell receptor beta chains listed below, sequenced in a study of molecular identifiers for immune sequencing clone quantification. TCRdb passed the PCR reads through MiXCR, listing each CDR3 protein once. The table has tens of thousands of distinct CDR3 sequences, 19% seen once. Sequencing was performed on naive CD8+ T cells from blood, with Jurkat cell RNA spiked in. As to subset: FACS-sorted CD8+CD4-CCR7+CD45RA+ naive T cells. Source of these receptors: a human donor in good health. Some libraries in this study had Jurkat cell RNA spiked in.

This clonotype was counted only a few times. The chain recombines TRBV13 with TRBJ2-7; 8 nucleotides agree with TRBD2. This CDR3 comprises 15 residues. The ends lost 5 bases at V and 4 bases at J; junction bases unmatched: 10. The germline V gene has CDR1 PRHDT and CDR2 FYEKMQ (reference sequence). CDR3 residues: CASSQQAGAHYEQYF. For the CDR3, the DNA is TGTGCCAGCAGCCAACAAGCGGGAGCTCATTACGAGCAGTACTTC.

This clonotype has a count of ten or more. The chain couples TRBV6-2 or TRBV6-3 to TRBJ1-5; D is perhaps TRBD1 (6 bases). Germline-derived CDR1 and CDR2 are MNHEY and SVGEGT. Trimming took 8 bases from V and 3 from J, leaving 17 bases between them. The CDR3 extends over 15 amino acids. Here the CDR3 DNA reads TGTGCCAGCGGAACGGACAGATCTCCCAATCAGCCCCAGCATTTT. Translating it yields CASGTDRSPNQPQHF.

Remarks on this clonotype: This sequence may be a read error, since a much larger clone differs from it by one base. The V and J genes are TRBV27 and TRBJ1-5; D is uncertain. CDR1 and CDR2 from the germline V gene are MNHEY and SMNVEV (reference sequence). The CDR3 is 13 residues long. CDR3 amino acids: CASSFSSSQPQHF. CDR3 nucleotides: TGTGCCAGCAGTTTCTCTAGCAGTCAGCCCCAGCATTTT.

As for this clonotype: A much larger clone differs from this one at a single base, so this may be a read error. The chain links TRBV20-1 to TRBJ2-7, with a tentative D call TRBD2 (5 bases). This CDR3 spans 15 amino acids. Germline CDR1 and CDR2: DFQATT and SNEGSKA (reference sequence). In nucleotides, the CDR3 is TGCAGTGCTAGAGACACGTTATCGGGGTTCTACGAGCAGTGCTTC. The encoded protein is CSARDTLSGFYEQCF.

This clonotype appeared once. Possible read error: a much larger clone is one base away. The genes are TRBV10-3 and TRBJ1-5; D unresolved. Germline V gene sequence: CDR1 ENHRY, CDR2 SYGVKD. The CDR3 totals 13 residues. As DNA, the CDR3 is TGTGCCATCAGTGGGCCGGGCAATCAGCCCCGGCATTTT. This codes for CAISGPGNQPRHF.

This clonotype was seen repeatedly, ten times or more. V usage is TRBV6-5 and J usage is TRBJ2-7; no firm D call. The V gene lost 5 bases and the J gene lost 2 bases, with 16 bases spanning the gap. This CDR3 region has 15 residues. Germline V gene sequence: CDR1 MNHEY, CDR2 SVGAGI. CDR3 in DNA: TGTGCCAGCAGTCCCTCTATAGGCGGAACCTACGAGCAGTACTTC. Protein sequence: CASSPSIGGTYEQYF.

This clonotype was counted only a few times. This chain joins TRBV4-1 and TRBJ2-1, with D uncertain. V was pared by 1 base and J by 8 bases, with 15 bases between. CDR1 and CDR2 (germline): MGHRA, YSYEKL. The CDR3 is made up of 15 amino acids. The CDR3 loop reads CASSQGLVSSDEQFF. CDR3 in DNA: TGCGCCAGCAGCCAAGGATTAGTGTCGAGCGATGAGCAGTTCTTC.

This clonotype was counted a single time. J is TRBJ2-1 and V is TRBV25-1, with 8 positions matching TRBD2. The germline gives CDR1 MGHDK, CDR2 SYGVNS. Germline trimming cut 3 bases from V and 4 bases from J; bases unmatched to any gene: 8. The CDR3 extends over 16 amino acids. The CDR3 DNA sequence: TGTGCCAGCAGTGACACCCTAGCGGGTGCTTACAATGAGCAGTTCTTC. Its protein product is CASSDTLAGAYNEQFF.